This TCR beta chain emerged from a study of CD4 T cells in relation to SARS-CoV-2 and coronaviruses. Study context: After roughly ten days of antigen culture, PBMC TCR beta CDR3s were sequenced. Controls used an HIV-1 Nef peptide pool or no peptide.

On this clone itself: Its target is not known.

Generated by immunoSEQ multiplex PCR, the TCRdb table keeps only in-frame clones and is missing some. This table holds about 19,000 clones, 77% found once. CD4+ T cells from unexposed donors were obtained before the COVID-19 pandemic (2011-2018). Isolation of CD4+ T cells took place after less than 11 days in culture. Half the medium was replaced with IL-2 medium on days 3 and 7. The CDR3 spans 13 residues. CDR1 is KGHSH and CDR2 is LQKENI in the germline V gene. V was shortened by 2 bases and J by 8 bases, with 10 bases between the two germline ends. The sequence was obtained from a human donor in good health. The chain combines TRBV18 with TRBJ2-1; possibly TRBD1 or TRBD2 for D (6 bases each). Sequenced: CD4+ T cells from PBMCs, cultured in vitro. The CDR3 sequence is CASSPNREDEQFF. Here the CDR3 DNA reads TGTGCCAGCTCACCAAACAGGGAGGATGAGCAGTTCTTC.